These 15 T cell receptor beta chains came from one sample sequenced in a study of blood T cells in healthy people across ages. Together with a sample-barcoded 5' primer, a J-beta primer mix was included in a second PCR lasting roughly 6 to 12 cycles. Via MiXCR, TCRdb re-called the 5' RACE reads, giving one row per CDR3 protein. In the table there are hundreds of thousands of distinct CDR3 sequences, 58% of which are singletons. The sample taken for sequencing was blood. The receptors come from a man between 60 and 70 years old in good health.

This chain joins TRBV11-2 and TRBJ2-5, with 7 bases that match TRBD1. Germline V CDR1 and CDR2: SGHAT, FQNNGV. The CDR3 has 15 residues. V gave up 3 bases and J gave up 5 bases; unmatched junction bases: 9. CDR3 DNA sequence: TGTGCCAGCAGCTTCTCCAGGGCCAGGGGGGAGACCCAGTACTTC. Its protein product is CASSFSRARGETQYF.

This clonotype was found a few times. The chain couples TRBV20-1 to TRBJ1-4; TRBD1 is a possible D gene (6 bases). This CDR3 contains 16 residues. The V and J ends lost 0 bases and 4 bases respectively, with 15 bases between them. The V gene's germline CDR1 is DFQATT and CDR2 SNEGSKA (reference sequence). The CDR3 reads CSARDPRGGFNEKLFF. CDR3 DNA: TGCAGTGCTAGAGACCCGAGAGGGGGGTTTAATGAAAAACTGTTTTTT.

The rearrangement links TRBV5-5 to TRBJ1-6; D remains unclear. The germline V and J ends were trimmed by 0 bases and 6 bases, with 10 bases remaining between them. The germline CDR1 and CDR2 sequences are SGHKS and YYEKEE (reference sequence). The CDR3 is 15 amino acids. The CDR3 here is CASSLEANPNSPLHF. In nucleotides, the CDR3 is TGTGCCAGCAGCTTGGAAGCTAATCCTAATTCACCCCTCCACTTT.

The chain joins TRBV12-3 or TRBV12-4 to TRBJ2-7; D might be TRBD1 or TRBD2, each matching 5 bases. Trimming cost V 4 bases and J 0 bases, with 7 bases left between them. CDR3 length: 13 residues. CDR3 DNA sequence: TGTGCCAGCAGTTGGGACCACTCCTACGAGCAGTACTTC. Protein product: CASSWDHSYEQYF.

There are a few counts of this clonotype. The rearrangement links TRBV20-1 to TRBJ2-7; 7 bases line up with TRBD1. V lost 4 bases, J lost 3 bases, and 9 bases stayed unmatched. The germline gives CDR1 DFQATT, CDR2 SNEGSKA (reference sequence). The CDR3 has 14 residues. The CDR3 DNA reads TGCAGTGCTAAAAGTGACAGGGATTTCTACGAGCAGTACTTC. Its protein is CSAKSDRDFYEQYF.

The V gene is TRBV7-9, the J gene TRBJ1-2; tentatively, D is TRBD1 (5 bases). The CDR3 has 18 amino acids. The ends were cut back, 1 base at V and 5 bases at J, with 23 bases in the middle. Per the germline V gene, CDR1 is SEHNR and CDR2 is FQNEAQ (reference sequence). CDR3 in amino acids: CASSLGRLGRAGTYGYTF. DNA of the CDR3: TGTGCCAGCAGCTTAGGGCGTCTCGGCCGGGCCGGGACTTATGGCTACACCTTC.

The chain carries TRBV5-1 and TRBJ1-2; 8 bases are a match to TRBD1. J gave up 3 bases and V 0 bases, and 4 bases lay outside the gene matches. This CDR3 has 15 amino acids. Germline V gene sequence: CDR1 SGHRS, CDR2 YFSETQ. CDR3 amino acids: CASSLEGQAYYGYTF. As DNA, the CDR3 is TGCGCCAGCAGCTTGGAGGGACAGGCCTACTATGGCTACACCTTC.

For the CDR3, the DNA is TGTGCCATCCGGACCCGGGGGAGCACAGATACGCAGTATTTT. This translates into CAIRTRGSTDTQYF. V usage is TRBV6-2 or TRBV6-3 and J usage is TRBJ2-3, with D possibly matching TRBD2 (6 bases). The CDR3 runs 14 residues. Per the germline V gene, CDR1 is MNHEY and CDR2 is SVGEGT. With 10 bases removed from V and 0 bases from J, the gap between germline ends came to 14 bases.

The chain joins TRBV10-1 to TRBJ1-5; 8 positions match TRBD1. CDR3 size: 15 residues. CDR1 is WNHNN, CDR2 SYGVQD, per germline (reference sequence). V dropped 7 bases and J dropped 0; count of bases not matched to a gene: 5. Here the CDR3 reads CASKPDRDSNQPQHF. CDR3 bases: TGCGCCAGCAAGCCGGACAGGGATAGCAATCAGCCCCAGCATTTT.

This clonotype was recorded at least ten times. This chain connects TRBV11-2 to TRBJ2-5; either TRBD1 or TRBD2 may supply D (5 bases each). The CDR3 runs 13 residues. Trimming removed 0 bases at V and 5 bases at J, with 7 bases between. Germline-derived CDR1 and CDR2 are SGHAT and FQNNGV. The CDR3 nucleotides are TGTGCCAGCAGCTTAGATAGGGACGAGACCCAGTACTTC. This codes for CASSLDRDETQYF. Full variable domain (rest looked up from reference TRBV11-2 and TRBJ2-5): EAGVAQSPRYKIIEKRQSVAFWCNPISGHATLYWYQQILGQGPKLLIQFQNNGVVDDSQLPKDRFSAERLKGVDSTLKIQPAKLEDSAVYLCASSLDRDETQYFGPGTRLLVL.

V gene TRBV9 combines with J gene TRBJ2-4, with TRBD1 matching 9 bases. CDR3 size: 16 residues. The J segment lost 3 bases and the V segment lost 4 bases, leaving 8 bases of the junction unmatched. Germline CDR1 and CDR2: SGDLS and YYNGEE. DNA for the CDR3: TGTGCCAGCAGCATAGGGACAGGGTTTGGCAAAAACATTCAGTACTTC. It encodes CASSIGTGFGKNIQYF.

CDR3 bases: TGTGCCAGCATAGAGAGGGGGACAGGGAGGTCTAATCCCTTCCAAGAGACCCAGTACTTC. It translates to CASIERGTGRSNPFQETQYF. The genes are TRBV21-1 and TRBJ2-4; TRBD1, the table's D call, lacks a check against the DNA. The end of the DNA is better explained by TRBJ2-5, so the J call may be wrong. TRBV21-1 is described as a pseudogene. CDR3 size: 20 residues.

This clonotype was counted only a few times. The V call is TRBV5-1, the J call TRBJ2-5; 10 nucleotides match TRBD2. CDR3 length: 15 residues. Losses at the gene ends were 4 bases for V and 11 bases for J; bases not matched to a gene: 14. Germline assignment: CDR1 SGHRS and CDR2 YFSETQ. DNA for the CDR3: TGCGCCAGCAGCCCTGGACTAGCGGCCCCCTTCGGGCAGTACTTC. Amino acid sequence: CASSPGLAAPFGQYF.

This clonotype occurred once. This chain connects TRBV25-1 to TRBJ1-3; TRBD1 is a possible D gene (6 bases). The V gene lost 2 bases and the J gene lost 0 bases, with 8 bases spanning the gap. The CDR3 runs to 15 residues. Germline V gives CDR1 MGHDK, CDR2 SYGVNS. CDR3 nucleotide sequence: TGTGCCAGCAGTGAACGGACAGACTCTGGAAACACCATATATTTT. This gives the protein CASSERTDSGNTIYF.

The chain uses TRBV20-1 and TRBJ1-1; D is perhaps TRBD1 (5 bases). V lost 6 bases and J lost 3, with 14 bases in between. Germline CDR1 DFQATT, CDR2 SNEGSKA (reference sequence). This CDR3 has 13 amino acids. CDR3 DNA sequence: TGCAGTGCCCGAGCTTGGGGGGACACTGAAGCTTTCTTT. Translating it yields CSARAWGDTEAFF.